One T cell receptor (beta chain) is described in this entry. This specimen belongs to a study of CD8 T cells in Susac syndrome. Across the study: There were Susac syndrome patients who were therapy-naive at blood draw, others on corticosteroids, and others on intravenous immunoglobulin alone.

Germline lookup yields CDR1 SGDLS and CDR2 YYNGEE. V lost 7 bases to trimming and J lost 7 bases, with 11 bases between them. There are 11 residues in the CDR3. An input of roughly 0.45 to 1 ug of RNA was subjected to reverse transcription using random hexamers. The TCR beta CDR3 was amplified by immunoSEQ multiplex PCR across 54 Vbeta, 13 Jbeta. TCRdb re-called the immunoSEQ multiplex PCR reads with MiXCR, one entry per CDR3 protein. The profile covers approximately 100,000 distinct CDR3 sequences, with around 94% appearing a single time and around 0.41% taken by the ten largest. Material for sequencing was CD8+ T cells from PBMCs. The chain recombines TRBV9 with TRBJ1-2; D not resolved. The receptor's source is a human donor with Susac syndrome. CDR3 sequence reads: CASGGRLGYTF. CDR3 in DNA: TGTGCCAGCGGAGGACGTCTTGGCTACACCTTC.